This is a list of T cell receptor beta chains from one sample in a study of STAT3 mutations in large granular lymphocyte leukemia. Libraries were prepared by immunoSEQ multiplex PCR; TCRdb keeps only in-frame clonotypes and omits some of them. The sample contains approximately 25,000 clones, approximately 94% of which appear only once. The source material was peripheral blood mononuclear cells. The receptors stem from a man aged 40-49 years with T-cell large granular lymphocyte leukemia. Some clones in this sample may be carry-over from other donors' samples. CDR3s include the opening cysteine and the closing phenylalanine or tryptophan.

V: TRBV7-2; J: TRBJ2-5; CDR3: CASSHTRTAETQYF
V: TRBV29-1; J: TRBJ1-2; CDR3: CSVDGDRPANYGYTF
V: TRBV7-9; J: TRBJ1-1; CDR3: CASSTQGTEAFF
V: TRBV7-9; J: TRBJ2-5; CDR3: CASSPTGEGQYF
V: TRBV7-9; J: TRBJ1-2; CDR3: CASSPDVSYGHTF
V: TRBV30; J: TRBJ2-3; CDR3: CAWGQGAGNTQYF
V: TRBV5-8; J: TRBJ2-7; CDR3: CASSWDRDLFVAHEQYF
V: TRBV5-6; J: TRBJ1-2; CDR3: CASSLQGLDYGYTF
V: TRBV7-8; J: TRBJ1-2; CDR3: CASSLDSLYGYTF
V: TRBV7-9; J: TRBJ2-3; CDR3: CASSPLFLTGTSTDTQYF
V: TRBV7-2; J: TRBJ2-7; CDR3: CASSPSQGWHEQYF
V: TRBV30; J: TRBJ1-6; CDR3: CAWSFPGGEVRALHF
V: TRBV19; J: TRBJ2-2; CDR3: CASGNTGANTGELFF
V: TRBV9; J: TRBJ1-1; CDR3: CASSVGDRMGGAFF
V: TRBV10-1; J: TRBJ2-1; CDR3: CASSVAGGNEQFF
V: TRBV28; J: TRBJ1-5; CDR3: CASNQMEGLDQPQHF
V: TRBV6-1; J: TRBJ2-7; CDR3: CASSEGISFGFYEQYF
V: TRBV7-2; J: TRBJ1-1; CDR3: CASSSQQGETEAFF
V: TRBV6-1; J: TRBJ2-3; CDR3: CASSELDQITDTQYF
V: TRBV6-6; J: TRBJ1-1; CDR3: CASTHGGSQNTEAFF
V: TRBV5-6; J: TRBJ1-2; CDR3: CASSPGQGSPENYGYTF
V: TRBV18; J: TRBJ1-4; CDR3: CASSPLSGGEKLFF
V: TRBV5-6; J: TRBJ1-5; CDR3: CASSLWSRGSQHF
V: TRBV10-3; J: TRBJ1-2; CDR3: CAISEGRGGYTF
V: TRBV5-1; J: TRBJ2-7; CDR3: CASSFIGGVDYGNEQYF
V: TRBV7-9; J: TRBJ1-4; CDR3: CASSSPSVEKLFF
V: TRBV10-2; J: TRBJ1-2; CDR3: CASSESDGLYGYTF
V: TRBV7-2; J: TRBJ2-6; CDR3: CASSFFARVNGANVLTF
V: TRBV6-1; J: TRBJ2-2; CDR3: CASREDGGYTGELFF
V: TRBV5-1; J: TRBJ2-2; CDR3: CASSDSGNTGELFF
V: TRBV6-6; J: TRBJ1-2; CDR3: CASKADYGYTF
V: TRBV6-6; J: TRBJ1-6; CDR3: CASSYSPPERPAPLHF
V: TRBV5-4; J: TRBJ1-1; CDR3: CASSPQKQGLNTEAFF
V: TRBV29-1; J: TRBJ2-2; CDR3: CSVEYPLADTGELFF
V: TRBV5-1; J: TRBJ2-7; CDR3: CASSLTGPPYEQYF
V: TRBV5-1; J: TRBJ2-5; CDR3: CASSSGTPQETQYF
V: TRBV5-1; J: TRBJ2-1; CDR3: CASSLRGQGASNEQFF
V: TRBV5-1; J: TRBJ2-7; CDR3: CASSKAAEYEQYF
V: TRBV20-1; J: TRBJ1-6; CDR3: CSARAPGQLHF
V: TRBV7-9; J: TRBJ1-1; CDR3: CASSLRPTGHPPREAFF
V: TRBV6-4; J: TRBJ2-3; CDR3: CASSRTSGGTGTQYF
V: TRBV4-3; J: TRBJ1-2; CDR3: CASSQETGHYGYTF
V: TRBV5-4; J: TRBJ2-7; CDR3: CASSLAPGTEYEQYF
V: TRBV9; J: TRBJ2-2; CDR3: CASSVGGGWNTGELFF
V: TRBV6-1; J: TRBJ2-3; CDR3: CASSEKERFTDTQYF
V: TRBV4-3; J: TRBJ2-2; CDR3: CASSRRTGAGELFF
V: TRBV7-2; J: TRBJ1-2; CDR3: CASSLAGQVYGYTF
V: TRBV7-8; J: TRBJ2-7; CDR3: CASSLVADSYEQYF